These 10 T cell receptor beta chains originate from one sample sequenced in a study of blood T cell repertoires in COVID-19. Only in-frame clones appear in the TCRdb table, and some are missing; sequencing was by immunoSEQ multiplex PCR. Here the sample spans almost 350,000 clones, roughly 90% being singletons. Sequenced sample: PBMCs or T cells enriched from blood (not recorded which). The receptors stem from a woman aged 25 to 39 who had been exposed to COVID-19.

This clone was detected once. This chain connects TRBV19 to TRBJ1-5; D uncertain. CDR1 is LNHDA and CDR2 is SQIVND in the germline V gene (reference sequence). CDR3 size: 14 residues. Trimming pared 5 bases from V and 0 bases from J, leaving 8 bases between. The CDR3 protein is CASSPRHSNQPQHF. The CDR3 coding sequence is TGTGCCAGTAGTCCGCGACATAGCAATCAGCCCCAGCATTTT.

This sequence joins TRBV12-3 or TRBV12-4 and TRBJ2-7; D gene unclear. V lost 9 bases and J lost 3, with 12 bases in between. The CDR3 runs 12 residues. CDR3 nucleotides: TGTGCCAGGGGCCCGCTCCTCTACGAGCAGTACTTC. Translation gives CARGPLLYEQYF.

V is TRBV9 and J is TRBJ2-1, with TRBD2 matching 12 bases. The CDR3 covers 15 residues. Germline lookup yields CDR1 SGDLS and CDR2 YYNGEE. V shed 0 bases, J shed 7 bases, and the junction held 2 bases outside the gene matches. The CDR3 here is CASSVVGTSGNEQFF. CDR3 bases: TGTGCCAGCAGCGTAGTGGGGACTAGCGGGAATGAGCAGTTCTTC. Filled out from reference TRBV9 and TRBJ2-1, the complete variable domain reads DSGVTQTPKHLITATGQRVTLRCSPRSGDLSVYWYQQSLDQGLQFLIQYYNGEERAKGNILERFSAQQFPDLHSELNLSSLELGDSALYFCASSVVGTSGNEQFFGPGTRLTVL.

The V and J genes are TRBV7-9 and TRBJ2-1, with 10 bases that match TRBD2. The trim removed 5 bases at V and 6 bases at J, leaving 10 bases unmatched. Germline CDR1 and CDR2: SEHNR and FQNEAQ (reference sequence). The CDR3 has 16 residues. Here the CDR3 DNA reads TGTGCCAGCAGCCTCATACTAGCGGGATTAAGCAATGAGCAGTTCTTC. Encoded protein: CASSLILAGLSNEQFF.

In this sample, this clone turned up a few times. The chain recombines TRBV27 with TRBJ1-2; perhaps TRBD1 as D (6 bases). V was shortened by 4 bases and J by 7 bases, with 13 bases between the two germline ends. Per the germline V gene, CDR1 is MNHEY and CDR2 is SMNVEV (reference sequence). This CDR3 has 13 amino acids. DNA of the CDR3: TGTGCCAGCAGTTCCCTGGGGGCTGGTGGCTACACCTTC. Amino acids: CASSSLGAGGYTF.

The chain carries TRBV5-1 and TRBJ1-1, with D possibly matching TRBD1 (6 bases). The ends were cut back, 7 bases at V and 4 bases at J, with 14 bases in the middle. CDR1 and CDR2 from the germline V gene are SGHRS and YFSETQ. The CDR3 loop spans 13 amino acids. The CDR3 DNA is TGCGCCAGCCGCCTACTAGGGGGCACTGAAGCTTTCTTT. This codes for CASRLLGGTEAFF.

This rearrangement joins TRBV30 to TRBJ1-6; a possible D gene is TRBD1 (5 bases). Trimming removed 2 bases at V and 5 bases at J, with 10 bases between. Germline-derived CDR1 and CDR2 are GTSNPN and SVGIG (reference sequence). CDR3 size: 14 residues. This CDR3 is CAWSLGRDNSPLHF. CDR3 coding DNA: TGTGCCTGGAGTCTGGGCAGGGATAATTCACCCCTCCACTTT.

This clone was counted only a few times. The CDR3 nucleotides read TGTGCCAGCTCACCCAACAGGGGTGAAGCTTTCTTT. Translation gives CASSPNRGEAFF. The chain has TRBV18 and TRBJ1-1, with 7 bases aligning to TRBD1. V lost 3 bases and J lost 7; bases outside the gene matches: 2. Germline V gene sequence: CDR1 KGHSH, CDR2 LQKENI. The CDR3 has 12 amino acids.

This clone was picked up a small number of times. The chain carries TRBV4-2 and TRBJ1-3; tentatively, D is TRBD1 (5 bases). The germline V gene encodes CDR1 LGHNA and CDR2 YNFKEQ. Between the trimmed V and J ends, which lost 0 bases and 0 bases, there was a span of 15 bases. The CDR3 is 18 amino acids. The CDR3 coding sequence is TGTGCCAGCAGCCAAGATGGGGGGGGACTGGGCTCTGGAAACACCATATATTTT. It is translated as CASSQDGGGLGSGNTIYF.

The chain links TRBV5-1 to TRBJ1-1, with D perhaps TRBD1 (6 bases). The germline V gene has CDR1 SGHRS and CDR2 YFSETQ. V gave up 3 bases and J gave up 3 bases, with 12 bases separating them. The CDR3 sequence is 14 residues long. CDR3 in amino acids: CASSYTGRDTEAFF. The DNA for the CDR3 is TGCGCCAGCAGCTATACAGGGCGGGACACTGAAGCTTTCTTT.